This T cell receptor (beta chain) originates from a study of blood T cell repertoires in COVID-19. The wider study: In each case, the material was cDNA or gDNA derived from T cells, B-cell-depleted T cells, or PBMCs.

How the authors handled the data: The authors estimated nucleated cell counts from reference gene primer amplification. The protocol was immunoSEQ multiplex PCR, while the TCRdb copy is restricted to in-frame clones and leaves out a portion. V and J calls and clone size are those listed in that table; D and trimming were worked out from the DNA. The sample lists approximately 200,000 clones; around 90% were seen once. This clone turned up a few times. The CDR3 covers 14 residues. Germline V gives CDR1 SGDLS, CDR2 YYNGEE. J lost 9 bases, V lost 0 bases, and 6 bases had no gene match. The chain joins TRBV9 to TRBJ2-1; the match to TRBD2 covers 7 bases. Sequencing was done on a sample of PBMCs or T cells enriched from blood (not recorded which). The receptor's source is a man aged 25-45 years who had recovered from COVID-19. The CDR3 sequence is CASSVVGGSGEQFF. The CDR3 DNA reads as TGTGCCAGCAGCGTAGTGGGGGGGAGCGGTGAGCAGTTCTTC.